This TCR beta chain was captured by sequencing in a study of T cell responses to AZD1222 COVID-19 vaccine. This clone turned up a few times. The germline CDR1 and CDR2 sequences are LNHDA and SQIVND (reference sequence). Trimming left V 2 bases short and J 5 bases short, with 9 bases between. The CDR3 totals 13 residues. The protocol was immunoSEQ multiplex PCR, while the TCRdb copy is restricted to in-frame clones and leaves out a portion. The table shows 120,000 to 150,000 clones, with approximately 90% occurring only once. This chain links TRBV19 with TRBJ1-1; D unresolved. The sample in question was peripheral blood, obtained on day 0 of AZD1222 vaccination. The receptor comes from an adult in good health. The CDR3 protein is CASSITRYTEAFF. The CDR3 DNA reads TGTGCCAGTAGTATAACCAGATATACTGAAGCTTTCTTT.